This TCR beta chain stems from a study of blood T cell repertoires in COVID-19. Overall study context: The study drew acute and convalescent COVID-19 samples from the United States, Italy and Spain. The analysed material was cDNA or gDNA that came from T cells, B-cell-depleted T cells, or PBMCs.

CDR1 and CDR2 from the germline V gene are KGHDR and SFDVKD. The V and J ends lost 5 bases and 1 base, in that order; junction bases with no gene match: 1. The CDR3 runs 14 residues. How the authors handled the data: Estimates of nucleated cell counts were drawn from the amplification of reference gene primers. This table comes from immunoSEQ multiplex PCR, and its TCRdb copy is limited to in-frame clones, with some not included. V and J calls and clone size are copied from that table; D and trimming were computed from the DNA. This table has fewer than 250,000 clones, 84% appearing once. Patients from Seattle were sampled longitudinally, starting during active infection.

The sequence derives from a woman at least 80 years old with COVID-19, enrolled during active disease. The chain carries TRBV24-1 and TRBJ2-3; 8 bases map to TRBD2. Sequencing was carried out using peripheral blood. The CDR3 region is CATSALAGTDTQYF. CDR3 bases: TGTGCCACCAGTGCACTAGCGGGCACAGATACGCAGTATTTT.